The sequence of this T cell receptor beta chain was determined in a study of Tregs in tolerant kidney transplant recipients. Assay used: immunoSEQ multiplex PCR; TCRdb lists only in-frame clones, some missing. Here the sample spans tens of thousands of clones, more than 90% being singletons. General study findings and limits: Tregs expanded with activated donor B cells seemed most donor-specific. No direct test of biological reproducibility was done here.

The germline CDR1 and CDR2 sequences are ENHRY and SYGVKD. V was trimmed by 0 bases and J by 4 bases, leaving 10 bases between them. This CDR3 contains 14 residues. On this clone itself: Its antigen is as yet unknown.

The chain is built from TRBV10-3 and TRBJ2-7; the D is unclear. Material for sequencing was CD8+ T cells from blood. The TCR comes from a human donor in good health. The CDR3 region has the DNA TGTGCCATCAGTGAGTCTGGATACAATTACGAGCAGTACTTC. Encoded protein: CAISESGYNYEQYF.